This T cell receptor (beta chain) derives from a study of T cell repertoires in cytomegalovirus infection. Study-level points and caveats: HLA-C-restricted, CMV-specific TCR beta clonotypes were dominant ex vivo.

CDR1 and CDR2 (germline): MNHNY, SVGAGI (reference sequence). Trimming shortened V by 6 bases and J by 1 base, and 15 bases separated the two germline ends. The CDR3 spans 16 residues. TCRdb analysed the reads with MiXCR anew, one entry per CDR3 protein. The data contain around 710,000 distinct CDR3 sequences, about 27% of them singletons. A word on this clonotype: The antigen is undetermined.

The TCR comes from a human donor in good health (CMV status not recorded). Some clones in this sample may be carry-over from other donors' samples. The sequencing used cultured CD8+ T cells from PBMCs, collected from culture after CMV antigen stimulation. The chain links TRBV6-6 to TRBJ2-2, with D possibly called TRBD1 or TRBD2 (5 bases each). For the CDR3, the DNA is TGTGCCAGCAGGGCAACCGGGACGGTGAACACCGGGGAGCTGTTTTTT. Amino acids: CASRATGTVNTGELFF.